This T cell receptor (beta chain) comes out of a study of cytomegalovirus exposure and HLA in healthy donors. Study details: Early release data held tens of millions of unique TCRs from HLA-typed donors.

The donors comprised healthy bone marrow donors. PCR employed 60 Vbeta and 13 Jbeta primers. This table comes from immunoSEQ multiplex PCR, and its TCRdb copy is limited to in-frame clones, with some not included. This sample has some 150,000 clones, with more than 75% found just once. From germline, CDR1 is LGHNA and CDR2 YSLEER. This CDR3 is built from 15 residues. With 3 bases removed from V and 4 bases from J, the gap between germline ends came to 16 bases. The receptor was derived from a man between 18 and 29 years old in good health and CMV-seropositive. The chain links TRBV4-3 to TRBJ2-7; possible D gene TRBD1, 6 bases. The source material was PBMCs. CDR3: CASSQEKSQGYEQYF. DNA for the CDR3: TGCGCCAGCAGCCAGGAGAAATCACAGGGTTACGAGCAGTACTTC.